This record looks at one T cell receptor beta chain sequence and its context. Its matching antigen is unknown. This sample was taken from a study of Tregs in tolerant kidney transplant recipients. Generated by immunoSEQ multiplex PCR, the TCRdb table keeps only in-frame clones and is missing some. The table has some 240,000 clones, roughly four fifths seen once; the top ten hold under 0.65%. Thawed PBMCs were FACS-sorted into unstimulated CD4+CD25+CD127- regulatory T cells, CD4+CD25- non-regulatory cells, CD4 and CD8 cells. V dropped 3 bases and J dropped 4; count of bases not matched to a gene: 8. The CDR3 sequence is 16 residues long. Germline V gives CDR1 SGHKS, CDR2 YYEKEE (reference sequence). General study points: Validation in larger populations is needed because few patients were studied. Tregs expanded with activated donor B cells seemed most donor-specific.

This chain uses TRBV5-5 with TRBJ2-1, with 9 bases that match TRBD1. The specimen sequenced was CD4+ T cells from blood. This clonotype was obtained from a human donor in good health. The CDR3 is CASSSLWDRVYNEQFF. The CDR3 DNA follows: TGTGCCAGCAGCTCACTGTGGGACAGGGTTTACAATGAGCAGTTCTTC.